This TCR beta chain was found in a study of T cell clonality in common variable immunodeficiency. The CDR3 has 16 residues. Germline CDR1 reads ENHRY; CDR2 reads SYGVKD. V gave up 0 bases and J gave up 2 bases, with 11 bases separating them. There are many counts of this clone. Sequencing ends 3 residues short of the CDR3 end; the germline J gene provides the rest. Method: immunoSEQ multiplex PCR; TCRdb's copy keeps in-frame clones and lacks some. The specimen has roughly 48,000 clones, none found just once. The source material was peripheral blood mononuclear cells. This clonotype was sampled from a person between 18 and 69 years old in good health. This chain uses TRBV10-3 with TRBJ1-5, with a tentative D call TRBD1 (6 bases). Partial CDR3 DNA: TGTGCCATCAGTGAGTCCCCGGGACACGGCAATCAGCCC. It codes for CAISESPGHGNQP. The whole CDR3 sequence reads CAISESPGHGNQPQHF.